One sample yielded the 6 T cell receptor beta chains listed below, sequenced in a study of T cell responses to AZD1222 COVID-19 vaccine. Sequencing used immunoSEQ multiplex PCR; TCRdb keeps in-frame clones, though not all of them. The table records roughly 100,000 clones, around 94% of them present only once. The sequences come from peripheral blood, collected on day 0 of AZD1222 vaccination. Source of these receptors: an adult in good health.

The chain recombines TRBV30 with TRBJ1-1; D unresolved. This CDR3 contains 13 residues. With 0 bases removed from V and 3 bases from J, the gap between germline ends came to 8 bases. Per germline, CDR1 GTSNPN and CDR2 SVGIG (reference sequence). The CDR3 DNA sequence: TGTGCCTGGAGTGTACTCTTGGACACTGAAGCTTTCTTT. It specifies CAWSVLLDTEAFF.

This chain connects TRBV28 to TRBJ1-2; possible D gene TRBD1, 6 bases. The CDR3 length is 14 residues. The V end lost 5 bases, the J end lost 5 bases, and 15 bases lay between the germline ends. Germline V CDR1 and CDR2: MDHEN, SYDVKM. The CDR3 spells CASSRPGQYYGYTF. In DNA form, the CDR3 reads TGTGCCAGCAGTCGGCCAGGACAGTATTATGGCTACACCTTC.

The genes are TRBV28 and TRBJ1-2, with D perhaps TRBD1 (6 bases). CDR1 and CDR2 (germline): MDHEN, SYDVKM. This CDR3 is 15 amino acids long. V lost 6 bases and J 4 bases, leaving 18 bases between the germline ends. This CDR3 is CASRGGVVVGYGYTF. DNA for the CDR3: TGTGCCAGCAGAGGGGGGGTTGTTGTGGGCTATGGCTACACCTTC.

The rearrangement uses TRBV10-2 and TRBJ1-5; TRBD1 matches at 10 bases. The V and J ends lost 6 bases and 6 bases, in that order; junction bases with no gene match: 5. Germline V gene sequence: CDR1 WSHSY, CDR2 SAAADI. The CDR3 is 14 residues long. The CDR3 loop reads CASSRTGGGQPQHF. The CDR3 DNA is TGCGCCAGCAGCCGGACAGGGGGGGGTCAGCCCCAGCATTTT.

The chain links TRBV6-2 or TRBV6-3 to TRBJ2-5; D gene unclear. This CDR3 is 12 amino acids long. The V end was cut by 5 bases, the J end by 5 bases, with 9 bases between. CDR1 and CDR2 (germline): MNHEY, SVGEGT. CDR3 in amino acids: CASSKGGETQYF. CDR3 nucleotide sequence: TGTGCCAGCAGTAAGGGCGGCGAGACCCAGTACTTC.

The V call is TRBV6-6, the J call TRBJ2-1; 11 bases agree with TRBD2. Germline assignment: CDR1 MNHNY and CDR2 SVGAGI (reference sequence). This CDR3 has 16 residues. V dropped 8 bases and J dropped 3; count of bases not matched to a gene: 9. The CDR3 loop reads CASGRDGTSGYNEQFF. The CDR3 DNA reads TGTGCCAGCGGTCGGGATGGGACTAGCGGCTACAATGAGCAGTTCTTC.